This T cell receptor (beta chain) was retrieved from a study of spatial heterogeneity in lung cancer. Time point here: sample taken at primary tumor resection. The study sequenced unsorted whole RNA from tumor, nontumor lung or frozen PBMC. Germline V gene data show CDR1 as DFQATT and CDR2 as SNEGSKA (reference sequence). Trimming left V 3 bases short and J 3 bases short, with 9 bases between. This CDR3 spans 12 amino acids. A unique molecular identifier was attached to every TCR cDNA molecule. Using its own MiXCR run on the 5' RACE reads, TCRdb lists one record per CDR3 protein. The table shows about 92,000 distinct CDR3 sequences, with about an eighth occurring only once.

J is TRBJ2-7 and V is TRBV20-1, with unresolved D. The sequence was obtained from a male donor with early-stage non-small cell lung cancer. The starting material was PBMCs, obtained at surgery. This CDR3 reads CSASLKGYEQYF. The CDR3 DNA is TGCAGTGCTAGCCTTAAGGGCTACGAGCAGTACTTC.